The 32 T cell receptor beta chains below all came from one sample that was sequenced in a study of regulatory T cells in long-lasting Graves disease. Described time point: newly diagnosed GD, antithyroid drugs for less than 3 months. From PBMCs, RNA was extracted and then used to make the TCR library. For TCR beta, libraries came from iRepertoire HTBI primers and Arm-PCR of CDR3 regions. TCRdb re-derived calls from the multiplex PCR reads in MiXCR, one entry per CDR3 protein. The sample records approximately 400,000 distinct CDR3 sequences, about 15% being singletons. Separately, the same data were catalogued under a study of T cells in Graves' hyperthyroidism and ophthalmopathy.

The source material was peripheral blood mononuclear cells (PBMCs), sampled at new diagnosis, from a patient treated with antithyroid drugs. All receptors derive from a woman in her twenties or thirties with Graves disease.

This clonotype was found many times. The chain carries TRBV20-1 and TRBJ2-7; D may be TRBD2 (6 bases). Germline V gene lookup returns CDR1 DFQATT and CDR2 SNEGSKA (reference sequence). V was shortened by 5 bases and J by 7 bases, with 21 bases between the two germline ends. The CDR3 sequence is 14 residues long. DNA of the CDR3: TGCAGTGCTTCCGACCGGGACTCCCGAGGGGAGCAGTACTTC. Its protein product is CSASDRDSRGEQYF.

This chain joins TRBV2 and TRBJ2-7; D is perhaps TRBD1 (6 bases). V was trimmed by 5 bases and J by 7 bases, leaving 21 bases between them. This CDR3 spans 15 amino acids. Germline lookup yields CDR1 SNHLY and CDR2 FYNNEI. DNA for the CDR3: TGTGCCAGCAGTATCGACCGCCGAGACAGGTCGGAGCAGTACTTC. Encoded protein: CASSIDRRDRSEQYF.

Of note for this clonotype: A read error is the likely source, as a far larger clone sits one nucleotide away. The chain uses TRBV11-2 and TRBJ2-5; no reliable D call. This CDR3 is 15 amino acids long. V was cut by 1 base and J by 11 bases, with 20 bases left in between. Germline V gives CDR1 SGHAT, CDR2 FQNNGV. DNA for the CDR3: TGTGCCAGCAGCTTAGCCCTAAACTCCTACAATGAGCAGTACTTC. It codes for CASSLALNSYNEQYF.

The V call is TRBV2, the J call TRBJ1-6, with a weak D call TRBD1 (6 bases). The CDR3 covers 18 residues. The V end lost 0 bases, the J end lost 0 bases, and 12 bases lay between the germline ends. Germline V gene data show CDR1 as SNHLY and CDR2 as FYNNEI. In DNA form, the CDR3 reads TGTGCCAGCAGTGAAGCGGGGACGGACAGCTCCTATAATTCACCCCTCCACTTT. The encoded protein is CASSEAGTDSSYNSPLHF.

Ten or more counts support this clonotype. This rearrangement joins TRBV3-1 to TRBJ2-5; the D is unclear. Germline assignment: CDR1 LGHDT and CDR2 YNNKEL (reference sequence). The CDR3 spans 15 residues. Trimming pared 1 base from V and 1 base from J, leaving 10 bases between. The CDR3 DNA reads TGTGCCAGCAGCCAAGGTTTCTCGGGCCAAGAGACCCAGTACTTC. Translating gives CASSQGFSGQETQYF.

This clonotype was observed a few times. V gene TRBV28 combines with J gene TRBJ1-3; tentative D call: TRBD1 (6 bases). This CDR3 spans 16 amino acids. Trimming pared 6 bases from V and 0 bases from J, leaving 15 bases between. Per the germline V gene, CDR1 is MDHEN and CDR2 is SYDVKM. The DNA of the CDR3 is TGTGCCAGCAGCCCCGGGGGCCTGAGCTCTGGAAACACCATATATTTT. It codes for CASSPGGLSSGNTIYF.

This clonotype has ten or more counts. The gene calls are TRBV20-1 and TRBJ2-1; D gene ambiguous. Trimming took 1 base from V and 4 from J, leaving 11 bases between them. The V gene's germline CDR1 is DFQATT and CDR2 SNEGSKA (reference sequence). CDR3 length: 14 residues. As DNA, the CDR3 is TGCAGTGCTAGAGCCGGTATCGGTTACAATGAGCAGTTCTTC. The encoded protein is CSARAGIGYNEQFF.

This clonotype was seen a handful of times. The J gene is TRBJ1-5, the V gene TRBV6-1; 7 nucleotides match TRBD1. V was pared by 7 bases and J by 6 bases, with 21 bases of the junction left unmatched. The CDR3 is 18 residues long. Germline CDR1 reads MNHNS; CDR2 reads SASEGT. The CDR3 loop reads CASTHQGWDRNYLQPQHF. The CDR3 DNA is TGTGCCAGCACCCACCAGGGCTGGGACAGAAACTACCTTCAGCCCCAGCATTTT.

Many counts were recorded for this clonotype. The gene calls are TRBV6-2 or TRBV6-3 and TRBJ1-5; D remains unclear. CDR1 and CDR2 (germline): MNHEY, SVGEGT. This CDR3 has 16 amino acids. V lost 4 bases and J lost 2, with 15 bases in between. The CDR3 reads CASSSPRGDGNQPQHF. The CDR3 nucleotides read TGTGCCAGCAGTTCCCCCCGCGGTGACGGCAATCAGCCCCAGCATTTT.

The chain uses TRBV4-1 and TRBJ2-7, with TRBD2 identical over 7 bases. This CDR3 contains 16 residues. CDR1 is MGHRA, CDR2 YSYEKL, per germline. The V and J ends lost 1 base and 1 base, in that order; junction bases with no gene match: 7. This CDR3 is CASSQVETGGSYEQYF. CDR3 nucleotide sequence: TGCGCCAGCAGCCAAGTCGAGACGGGAGGTTCCTACGAGCAGTACTTC.

This sequence joins TRBV7-9 and TRBJ2-3; 7 nucleotides match TRBD1. The ends lost 5 bases at V and 0 bases at J; junction bases unmatched: 5. Germline V gene data show CDR1 as SEHNR and CDR2 as FQNEAQ (reference sequence). The CDR3 extends over 15 amino acids. CDR3 residues: CASSPTGTSTDTQYF. CDR3 coding DNA: TGTGCCAGCAGCCCGACAGGGACGAGCACAGATACGCAGTATTTT.

The table lists this clonotype with many counts. V usage is TRBV30 and J usage is TRBJ1-1; 9 bases are a match to TRBD1. The V segment lost 2 bases and the J segment 5 bases; nucleotides outside the gene matches: 12. Germline V gene data show CDR1 as GTSNPN and CDR2 as SVGIG (reference sequence). This CDR3 has 16 residues. The DNA of the CDR3 is TGTGCCTGGAGTCCTCCGGGACAGGGTGCGAGAACTGAAGCTTTCTTT. Translating gives CAWSPPGQGARTEAFF.

This clonotype has only a few counts. The V call is TRBV19, the J call TRBJ1-1, with D possibly matching TRBD1 (6 bases). The germline V gene encodes CDR1 LNHDA and CDR2 SQIVND (reference sequence). Trimming left V 8 bases short and J 1 base short, with 11 bases between. CDR3 length equals 13 residues. The CDR3 nucleotides read TGTGCCAGTCGGGACACACGGAACACTGAAGCTTTCTTT. This encodes CASRDTRNTEAFF.

To note about this clonotype: One base away lies a much larger clone, so this may be a sequencing read error. The rearrangement uses TRBV5-6 and TRBJ1-1, with a weak D call TRBD1 (5 bases). The V gene's germline CDR1 is SGHDT and CDR2 YYEEEE. The CDR3 has 15 residues. With 9 bases removed from V and 6 bases from J, the gap between germline ends came to 24 bases. The CDR3 DNA reads TGTGCCATCACCCGCGAGGGACTCCAAGTGGCTGAAGCTTTCTTT. Translated: CAITREGLQVAEAFF.

CDR3 coding DNA: TGTGCCATCACCCACGGGACGACCTACGAGCAGTACTTC. Translated: CAITHGTTYEQYF. The rearrangement links TRBV10-3 to TRBJ2-7; D is tentatively TRBD1 or TRBD2 (5 bases each). Germline loops: CDR1 ENHRY, CDR2 SYGVKD. The CDR3 is 13 residues long. Trimming left V 7 bases short and J 2 bases short, with 12 bases between.

The V call is TRBV13, the J call TRBJ2-5; 9 positions match TRBD1. Germline CDR1 is PRHDT and CDR2 is FYEKMQ (reference sequence). The CDR3 consists of 17 residues. After removal of 4 bases from V and 4 bases from J, the junction contained 13 bases not matched to a gene. CDR3 DNA: TGTGCCAGCAGCTGGGGTGGGACAGGGAGGGCCCGAGAGACCCAGTACTTC. This codes for CASSWGGTGRARETQYF.

This clonotype has at least ten counts. The J gene is TRBJ2-5, the V gene TRBV20-1; D may match TRBD1 or TRBD2 (5 bases each). The CDR3 covers 11 residues. From germline, CDR1 is DFQATT and CDR2 SNEGSKA (reference sequence). DNA for the CDR3: TGCAGACATGGGGGATGGCAGACCCAGTACTTC. Protein sequence: CRHGGWQTQYF.

The chain is built from TRBV20-1 and TRBJ1-5, with TRBD1 matching over 8 bases. This CDR3 spans 16 amino acids. Trimming at V came to 3 bases and at J to 2 bases, leaving 9 bases not matched to a gene. Germline V gene sequence: CDR1 DFQATT, CDR2 SNEGSKA (reference sequence). CDR3 nucleotide sequence: TGCAGTGCTAGTCTTCAGGGGGCCCTCGGCAATCAGCCCCAGCATTTT. The encoded protein is CSASLQGALGNQPQHF.

This clonotype has a count of ten or more. The rearrangement joins TRBV28 to TRBJ2-7; 11 positions agree with TRBD2. Looked up from germline, CDR1 is MDHEN and CDR2 is SYDVKM. The J segment lost 1 base and the V segment lost 4 bases, leaving 9 bases of the junction unmatched. The CDR3 is made up of 17 amino acids. DNA for the CDR3: TGTGCCAGCAGTTCTTCTCGGACTAGCGGGTTGTCCTACGAGCAGTACTTC. This translates into CASSSSRTSGLSYEQYF.

In the case of this clonotype: Since a far larger clone is one base different, this is likely a read error. The chain is built from TRBV6-2 or TRBV6-3 and TRBJ2-3; D is perhaps TRBD2 (5 bases). The tail of the sequence fits TRBJ2-7 better, so the J call may be wrong. There are 14 residues in the CDR3. Germline V gene lookup returns CDR1 MNHEY and CDR2 SVGEGT. The CDR3 protein is CASSQVSQRNEQYF. Here the CDR3 DNA reads TGTGCCAGCAGCCAAGTCTCCCAGCGGAATGAGCAGTACTTC.

This chain joins TRBV29-1 and TRBJ1-5; tentatively, D is TRBD1 (5 bases). This CDR3 spans 17 amino acids. Germline V gene lookup returns CDR1 SQVTM and CDR2 ANQGSEA. V shed 4 bases and J shed 1 base, with 20 bases lying between them. The CDR3 bases are TGCAGCGTTGGTCCCCAGACAGCCGAGCAAAGCAATCAGCCCCAGCATTTT. It translates to CSVGPQTAEQSNQPQHF.

This clonotype occurred many times. The chain uses TRBV11-2 and TRBJ2-7, with D perhaps TRBD2 (6 bases). Germline loops: CDR1 SGHAT, CDR2 FQNNGV. This CDR3 is built from 13 residues. Trimming removed 3 bases from V and 3 bases from J, with 9 bases in between. The chain's CDR3 is CASSFGGFYEQYF. The CDR3 DNA sequence: TGTGCCAGCAGCTTTGGGGGGTTCTACGAGCAGTACTTC. Full variable domain (missing parts from reference TRBV11-2 and TRBJ2-7): EAGVAQSPRYKIIEKRQSVAFWCNPISGHATLYWYQQILGQGPKLLIQFQNNGVVDDSQLPKDRFSAERLKGVDSTLKIQPAKLEDSAVYLCASSFGGFYEQYFGPGTRLTVT.

Concerning this clonotype itself: A much larger clone sits a single nucleotide away, making a read error possible. The V gene is TRBV6-2 or TRBV6-3, the J gene TRBJ2-1; 9 bases fit TRBD1. V lost 10 bases and J lost 10; bases outside the gene matches: 14. Germline V gene lookup returns CDR1 MNHEY and CDR2 SVGEGT. There are 14 residues in the CDR3. The CDR3 sequence: CATLDRGFTYEQFF. The CDR3 region has the DNA TGTGCCACCCTCGACAGGGGGTTTACCTACGAGCAGTTCTTC.

J is TRBJ1-6 and V is TRBV10-3, with no clear D. Deletions cut 4 bases from V and 5 bases from J, with 9 bases between. The CDR3 contains 14 residues. Germline V CDR1 and CDR2: ENHRY, SYGVKD. CDR3 sequence reads: CAISGSSNNSPLHF. The CDR3 coding sequence is TGTGCCATCAGTGGTTCTAGTAATAATTCACCCCTCCACTTT.

Many counts were recorded for this clonotype. The V and J genes are TRBV7-2 and TRBJ2-3, with a tentative D call TRBD1 (6 bases). Trimming cost V 7 bases and J 2 bases, with 19 bases left between them. The CDR3 contains 16 residues. CDR1 SGHTA and CDR2 FQGNSA come from the germline V gene. The CDR3 here is CASKLQGALPTDTQYF. CDR3 DNA: TGTGCCAGCAAGCTACAGGGCGCCTTACCCACAGATACGCAGTATTTT.

This clonotype appeared many times. The rearrangement joins TRBV6-5 to TRBJ2-1; maybe TRBD1 (6 bases). Per the germline V gene, CDR1 is MNHEY and CDR2 is SVGAGI. V lost 2 bases to trimming and J lost 7 bases, with 18 bases between them. The CDR3 runs to 16 residues. CDR3 coding DNA: TGTGCCAGCAGTTACCGGACGGTCAGGGGAAGGAATGAGCAGTTCTTC. Amino acids: CASSYRTVRGRNEQFF.

V usage is TRBV10-3 and J usage is TRBJ1-1; the D gene is possibly TRBD1 (5 bases). V lost 0 bases to trimming and J lost 4 bases, with 15 bases between them. The CDR3 loop spans 16 amino acids. Looked up from germline, CDR1 is ENHRY and CDR2 is SYGVKD. CDR3 in DNA: TGTGCCATCAGTGAGTCCCAGGGCATTGGGGCCACTGAAGCTTTCTTT. This encodes CAISESQGIGATEAFF.

The chain links TRBV27 to TRBJ2-1; D remains ambiguous. The CDR3 is 16 amino acids. Trimming cost V 4 bases and J 2 bases, with 15 bases left between them. Germline lookup yields CDR1 MNHEY and CDR2 SMNVEV (reference sequence). This chain's CDR3 is CASSSRLVNPYNEQFF. Written as DNA, the CDR3 is TGTGCCAGCAGTTCGCGCCTAGTGAATCCCTACAATGAGCAGTTCTTC.

Regarding this clonotype: A much more abundant neighbour one base away suggests this may be a read error. This chain joins TRBV29-1 and TRBJ2-3; D may match TRBD1 or TRBD2 (5 bases each). The CDR3 spans 16 residues. From germline, CDR1 is SQVTM and CDR2 ANQGSEA. The V end was cut by 6 bases, the J end by 2 bases, with 21 bases between. CDR3 sequence: CSVGELVGMFTDTQYF. In DNA, the CDR3 is TGCAGCGTGGGGGAACTAGTCGGGATGTTCACAGATACGCAGTATTTT.

The V gene is TRBV3-1, the J gene TRBJ2-1; 11 nucleotides match TRBD2. The ends lost 3 bases at V and 10 bases at J; junction bases unmatched: 14. The CDR3 extends over 17 amino acids. Germline values: CDR1 LGHDT, CDR2 YNNKEL (reference sequence). CDR3 protein: CASSHPRIAGGPGEQFF. For the CDR3, the DNA is TGTGCCAGCAGCCACCCACGAATAGCGGGAGGGCCGGGGGAGCAGTTCTTC.

This clonotype was counted between two and nine times. The chain couples TRBV10-2 to TRBJ1-1, with D perhaps TRBD1 (5 bases). V dropped 3 bases and J dropped 1 base, with 18 bases sitting between them. From germline, CDR1 is WSHSY and CDR2 SAAADI. This CDR3 has 17 amino acids. CDR3 bases: TGCGCCAGCAGTGACCCCAATTTCAGGGAGGGGAACACTGAAGCTTTCTTT. Translating it yields CASSDPNFREGNTEAFF.

The chain couples TRBV12-3 or TRBV12-4 to TRBJ2-7, with D tentatively TRBD2 (5 bases). V shed 2 bases and J shed 7 bases, with 12 bases lying between them. This CDR3 has 13 residues. Here the CDR3 DNA reads TGTGCCAGCAGTTTATCTTTAGGGAGTGAGCAGTACTTC. This gives the protein CASSLSLGSEQYF.